In this sample, the clone carrying this T cell receptor (beta chain) turned up a few times. Sequenced by immunoSEQ multiplex PCR; TCRdb stores in-frame clones only, minus some. The table has around 130,000 clones, 88% seen once. Unmatched junction bases numbered 12, after V lost 8 bases and J lost 7 bases. Germline assignment: CDR1 SNHLY and CDR2 FYNNEI. The CDR3 is 15 residues long. This sample was taken from a study of blood T cell repertoires in COVID-19. This TCR derives from a human donor with COVID-19, enrolled during active disease. The donor label of this sample is uncertain. Sequenced sample: peripheral blood. V is TRBV2 and J is TRBJ1-4; the match to TRBD1 covers 8 bases. The CDR3 DNA reads as TGTGCCAGCTTGCAGAGCGGGACAGGTAGTGAAAAACTGTTTTTT. It encodes CASLQSGTGSEKLFF.